This T cell receptor (beta chain) was captured in a study of blood T cell repertoires in COVID-19. Study at large: The United States, Italy and Spain provided the acute and convalescent COVID-19 samples.

Per the study methods: It was from reference gene primer amplification that nucleated cell counts were estimated. Profiled with immunoSEQ multiplex PCR; TCRdb holds only in-frame clones, not every one. That table furnishes V, J and clone size, whereas the DNA furnished D and trimming. The profile shows 100,000 to 150,000 clones, around nine tenths of them singletons. This clone was picked up a small number of times. This CDR3 is 15 amino acids long. J was trimmed by 6 bases and V by 4 bases; bases with no gene match: 7. CDR1 WNHNN and CDR2 SYGVQD come from the germline V gene (reference sequence). V usage is TRBV10-1 and J usage is TRBJ2-1; 9 bases align to TRBD1. The TCR sequence derives from a woman aged 65 to 85 with COVID-19, enrolled during active disease. The material sequenced was peripheral blood. The CDR3 bases are TGCGCCAGCAGTGCCCACAGGGGGCTGCTCAATGAGCAGTTCTTC. It specifies CASSAHRGLLNEQFF.